These 13 T cell receptor beta chains share one sample of origin, sequenced in a study of blood T cell repertoires in COVID-19 (dated by TCRdb to 2020 to 2022). Library prep was done by the immunoSEQ multiplex PCR assay. TCRdb's version of the immuneACCESS table is confined to in-frame rearrangements and falls short of the full clone set. An unresolved V gene accounts for under half of the shortfall where checked; the remainder is of unknown origin. This sample has over 200,000 clones in its table, and more than 85% of those were observed once. Just under 9% of the sample rests with the top ten. Source material: PBMCs or T cells enriched from blood (not recorded which). These receptors were collected from a man aged 35-49 years who had recovered from COVID-19.

The chain has TRBV23-1 and TRBJ2-7; maybe TRBD2 (5 bases). TRBV23-1 is marked as an open reading frame, function uncertain. V lost 1 base to trimming and J lost 3 bases, with 13 bases between them. The CDR3 extends over 15 amino acids. In nucleotides, the CDR3 is TGCGCCAGCAGTCAATACCATCCCCGGGACTACGAGCAGTACTTC. This codes for CASSQYHPRDYEQYF.

This chain uses TRBV4-3 with TRBJ2-1, with TRBD1 matching over 8 bases. The V and J ends lost 0 bases and 10 bases, in that order; junction bases with no gene match: 8. Germline assignment: CDR1 LGHNA and CDR2 YSLEER. The CDR3 loop spans 15 amino acids. CDR3 nucleotides: TGCGCCAGCAGCCAAGAGGACAGGGTAGTATACGAGCAGTTCTTC. Its protein is CASSQEDRVVYEQFF.

The V and J genes are TRBV13 and TRBJ1-6; TRBD1 might be the D (6 bases). CDR1 PRHDT and CDR2 FYEKMQ come from the germline V gene (reference sequence). The V and J ends lost 5 bases and 2 bases respectively, with 13 bases between them. CDR3 length: 16 residues. The CDR3 DNA reads as TGTGCCAGCAGCCGAAAGACAGGCCCCTATAATTCACCCCTCCACTTT. Amino acid sequence: CASSRKTGPYNSPLHF.

This rearrangement joins TRBV4-2 to TRBJ1-5; perhaps TRBD1 as D (5 bases). The CDR3 has 17 residues. Trimming removed 0 bases from V and 1 base from J, with 13 bases in between. Germline CDR1 is LGHNA and CDR2 is YNFKEQ. CDR3 nucleotide sequence: TGTGCCAGCAGCCAAGAGTGGGGCGGTCCGAGCAATCAGCCCCAGCATTTT. Its protein product is CASSQEWGGPSNQPQHF.

This chain uses TRBV10-3 with TRBJ1-1; weak D call: TRBD1 (6 bases). This CDR3 spans 15 amino acids. Germline V gives CDR1 ENHRY, CDR2 SYGVKD. V dropped 3 bases and J dropped 3 bases, with 14 bases sitting between them. The CDR3 protein is CAISEVQGRDTEAFF. The DNA of the CDR3 is TGTGCCATCAGTGAAGTGCAGGGGAGGGACACTGAAGCTTTCTTT.

This clone was picked up one time. This sequence joins TRBV7-8 and TRBJ2-1; 7 bases are shared with TRBD1. The CDR3 runs 17 residues. In germline, CDR1 is SGHVS, CDR2 FQNEAQ. V shed 2 bases and J 7 bases; nucleotides not matched to a gene: 14. The CDR3 DNA reads TGTGCCAGCAGCTTACTCCTCGGGACAGAGGCTGTGAATGAGCAGTTCTTC. Translating gives CASSLLLGTEAVNEQFF.

This clone was observed a few times. The genes are TRBV4-1 and TRBJ2-7, with D perhaps TRBD1 (6 bases). The V end was cut by 0 bases, the J end by 8 bases, with 14 bases between. CDR3 size: 14 residues. CDR1 is MGHRA, CDR2 YSYEKL, per germline. CDR3: CASSQDSYREQQYF. The CDR3 DNA sequence: TGCGCCAGCAGCCAAGACTCCTACAGGGAGCAGCAGTACTTC.

The chain links TRBV11-2 to TRBJ1-1; possibly TRBD1 for D (6 bases). The V end was cut by 5 bases, the J end by 1 base, with 14 bases between. The CDR3 length is 15 residues. The germline CDR1 and CDR2 sequences are SGHAT and FQNNGV. The CDR3 coding sequence is TGTGCCAGCAGCGAACGATACAGGGAGAACACTGAAGCTTTCTTT. Protein product: CASSERYRENTEAFF.

The genes are TRBV3-1 (or the pseudogene TRBV3-2) and TRBJ2-3, with 13 bases matching TRBD2. V lost 3 bases to trimming and J lost 9 bases; unmatched junction nucleotides: 21. This CDR3 spans 20 amino acids. Germline loops: CDR1 LGHDT, CDR2 YNNKEL (reference sequence). CDR3 sequence: CASSHSLGLAGPQSVRTQYF. The CDR3 region has the DNA TGTGCCAGCAGCCATTCTTTGGGACTAGCGGGGCCCCAAAGTGTCAGGACGCAGTATTTT.

CDR3 in DNA: TGCGCCAGCAGCTTGGGAACAGTCAGCTCCTACGAGCAGTACTTC. Translated, it gives CASSLGTVSSYEQYF. This chain links TRBV5-1 with TRBJ2-7; D is unresolved. Per the germline V gene, CDR1 is SGHRS and CDR2 is YFSETQ. Trimming removed 0 bases at V and 0 bases at J, with 10 bases between. This CDR3 contains 15 residues.

The J gene is TRBJ1-5, the V gene TRBV19, with D tentatively TRBD1 (6 bases). Per the germline V gene, CDR1 is LNHDA and CDR2 is SQIVND (reference sequence). This CDR3 comprises 17 residues. The V and J ends lost 5 bases and 2 bases respectively, with 19 bases between them. The CDR3 coding sequence is TGTGCCAGTAGTTCACTCCCAACAGGGAATGGCAATCAGCCCCAGCATTTT. It yields the protein CASSSLPTGNGNQPQHF.

The chain couples TRBV7-3 to TRBJ2-5, with 8 positions matching TRBD1. V dropped 2 bases and J dropped 4; count of bases not matched to a gene: 6. Looked up from germline, CDR1 is SGHTA and CDR2 is FQGTGA. The CDR3 is 15 residues long. This chain's CDR3 is CASSLAGGSGETQYF. CDR3 DNA: TGTGCCAGCAGCTTAGCAGGGGGCTCGGGAGAGACCCAGTACTTC.

The chain joins TRBV28 to TRBJ2-6; 8 nucleotides agree with TRBD1. The V and J ends lost 7 bases and 2 bases, in that order; junction bases with no gene match: 13. The CDR3 is 18 residues long. Germline CDR1 is MDHEN and CDR2 is SYDVKM. The CDR3 protein is CASISRDRIITGANVLTF. In DNA form, the CDR3 reads TGTGCCAGCATAAGCCGGGACAGGATAATAACTGGGGCCAACGTCCTGACTTTC.